This T cell receptor beta chain is drawn from a study of blood T cells in healthy people across ages. About the study: Researchers report that template switching captured about one barcoded beta molecule per two T cells.

Concerning this clonotype itself: Its antigen is undetermined.

The second PCR ran roughly 7 to 11 cycles with a sample-barcoded 5' primer and J-beta primers. In TCRdb, the 5' RACE reads were re-called with MiXCR into one record per CDR3 protein. The sample yields approximately 690,000 distinct CDR3 sequences, 58% seen once. Study-wide points: Naive CD4+ cells and diversity were both higher in long-lived donors than in aged donors.

The CDR3 has 14 amino acids. CDR1 ENHRY and CDR2 SYGVKD come from the germline V gene. V shed 7 bases and J 6 bases; nucleotides not matched to a gene: 6. This receptor was taken from a man aged 55 to 69 in good health. The V gene is TRBV10-3, the J gene TRBJ2-5, with 12 positions matching TRBD1. The sequencing sample was made of blood. CDR3 region: CAITAGQGAQTQYF. The DNA of the CDR3 is TGTGCCATCACCGCGGGACAGGGGGCGCAGACCCAGTACTTC.